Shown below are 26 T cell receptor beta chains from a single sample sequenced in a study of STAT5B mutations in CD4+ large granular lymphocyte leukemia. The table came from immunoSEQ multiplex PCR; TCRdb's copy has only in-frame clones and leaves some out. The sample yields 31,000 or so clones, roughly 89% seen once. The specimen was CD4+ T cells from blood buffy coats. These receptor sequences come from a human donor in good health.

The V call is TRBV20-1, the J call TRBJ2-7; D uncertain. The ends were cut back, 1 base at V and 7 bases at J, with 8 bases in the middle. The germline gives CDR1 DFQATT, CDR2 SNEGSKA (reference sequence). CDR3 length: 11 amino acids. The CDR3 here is CSARGGKEQYF. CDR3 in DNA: TGCAGTGCTAGAGGCGGCAAAGAGCAGTACTTC.

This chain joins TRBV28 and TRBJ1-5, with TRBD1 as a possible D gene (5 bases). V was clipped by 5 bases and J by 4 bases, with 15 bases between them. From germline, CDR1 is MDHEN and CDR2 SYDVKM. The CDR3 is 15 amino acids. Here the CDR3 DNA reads TGTGCCAGCAGTGGTCCTCAGGGATTAAATCAGCCCCAGCATTTT. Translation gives CASSGPQGLNQPQHF.

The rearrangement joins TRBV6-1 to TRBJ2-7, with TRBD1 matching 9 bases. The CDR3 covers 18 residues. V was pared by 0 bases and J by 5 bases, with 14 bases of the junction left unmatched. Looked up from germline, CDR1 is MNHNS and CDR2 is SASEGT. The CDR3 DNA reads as TGTGCCAGCAGTGAAGCGGTCTATTTCGGGGACAGGGATGACGAGCAGTACTTC. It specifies CASSEAVYFGDRDDEQYF.

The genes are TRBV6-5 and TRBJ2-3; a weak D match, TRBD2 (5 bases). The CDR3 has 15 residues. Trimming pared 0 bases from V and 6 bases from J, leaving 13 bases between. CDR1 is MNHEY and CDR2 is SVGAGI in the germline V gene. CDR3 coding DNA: TGTGCCAGCAGTTACTCGACTCCCAGGAGGGATACGCAGTATTTT. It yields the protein CASSYSTPRRDTQYF.

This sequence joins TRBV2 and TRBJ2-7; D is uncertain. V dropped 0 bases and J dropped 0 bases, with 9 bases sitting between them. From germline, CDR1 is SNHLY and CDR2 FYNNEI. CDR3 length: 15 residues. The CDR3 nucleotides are TGTGCCAGCAGTGAAGCAGGGTGGAGCTCCTACGAGCAGTACTTC. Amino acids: CASSEAGWSSYEQYF.

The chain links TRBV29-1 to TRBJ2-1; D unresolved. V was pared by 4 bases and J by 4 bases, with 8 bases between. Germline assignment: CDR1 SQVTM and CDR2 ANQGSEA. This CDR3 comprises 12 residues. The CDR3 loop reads CSVGFTYNEQFF. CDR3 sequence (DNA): TGCAGCGTTGGATTTACGTACAATGAGCAGTTCTTC.

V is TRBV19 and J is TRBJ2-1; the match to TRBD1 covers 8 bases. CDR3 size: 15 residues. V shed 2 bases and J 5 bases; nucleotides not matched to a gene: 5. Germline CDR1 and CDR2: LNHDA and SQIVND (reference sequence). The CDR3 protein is CASSILGQVDNEQFF. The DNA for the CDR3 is TGTGCCAGTAGTATATTGGGACAGGTCGACAATGAGCAGTTCTTC. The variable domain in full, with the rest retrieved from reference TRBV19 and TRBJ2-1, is DGGITQSPKYLFRKEGQNVTLSCEQNLNHDAMYWYRQDPGQGLRLIYYSQIVNDFQKGDIAEGYSVSREKKESFPLTVTSAQKNPTAFYLCASSILGQVDNEQFFGPGTRLTVL.

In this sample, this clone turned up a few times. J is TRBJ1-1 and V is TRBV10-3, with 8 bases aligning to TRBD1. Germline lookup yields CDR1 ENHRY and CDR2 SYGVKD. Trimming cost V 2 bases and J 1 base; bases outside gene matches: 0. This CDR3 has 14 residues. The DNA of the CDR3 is TGTGCCATCAGTGAGGGACAGGGGAACACTGAAGCTTTCTTT. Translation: CAISEGQGNTEAFF.

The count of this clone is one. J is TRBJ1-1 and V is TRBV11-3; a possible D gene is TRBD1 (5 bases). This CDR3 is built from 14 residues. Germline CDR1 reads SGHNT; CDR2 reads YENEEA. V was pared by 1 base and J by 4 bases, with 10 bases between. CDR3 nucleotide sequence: TGTGCCAGCAGCTTAGGTGGGGCTGGCACTGAAGCTTTCTTT. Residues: CASSLGGAGTEAFF.

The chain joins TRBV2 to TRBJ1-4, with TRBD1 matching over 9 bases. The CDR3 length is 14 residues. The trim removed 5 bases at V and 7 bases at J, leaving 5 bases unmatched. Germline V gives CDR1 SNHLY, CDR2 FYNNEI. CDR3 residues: CASSQTGGFEKLFF. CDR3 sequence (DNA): TGTGCCAGCAGTCAGACAGGGGGTTTTGAAAAACTGTTTTTT.

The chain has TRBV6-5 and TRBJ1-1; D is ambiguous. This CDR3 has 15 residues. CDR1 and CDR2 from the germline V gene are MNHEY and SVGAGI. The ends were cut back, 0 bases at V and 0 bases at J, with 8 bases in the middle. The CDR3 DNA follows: TGTGCCAGCAGTTACTCGATCCGTATGAACACTGAAGCTTTCTTT. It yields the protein CASSYSIRMNTEAFF.

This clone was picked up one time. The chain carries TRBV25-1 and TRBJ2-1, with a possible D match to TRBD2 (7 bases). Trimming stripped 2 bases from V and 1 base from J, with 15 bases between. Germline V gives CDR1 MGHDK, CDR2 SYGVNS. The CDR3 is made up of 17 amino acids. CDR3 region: CASSERGGERSYNEQFF. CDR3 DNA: TGTGCCAGCAGTGAACGAGGGGGGGAGAGATCCTACAATGAGCAGTTCTTC.

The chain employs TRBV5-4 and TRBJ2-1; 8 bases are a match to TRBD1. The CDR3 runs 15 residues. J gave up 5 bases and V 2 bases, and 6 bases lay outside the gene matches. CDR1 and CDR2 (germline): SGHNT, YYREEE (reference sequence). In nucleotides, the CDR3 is TGTGCCAGCAGCTTACGGACAGGGTTAAACAATGAGCAGTTCTTC. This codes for CASSLRTGLNNEQFF.

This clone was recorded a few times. The CDR3 DNA reads as TGTGCCAGCAGCTCAGGACACGGACTCTACGAGCAGTACTTC. It translates to CASSSGHGLYEQYF. The chain links TRBV7-9 to TRBJ2-7; D possibly uses TRBD1 or TRBD2 (5 bases each). This CDR3 is 14 amino acids long. V lost 4 bases and J 3 bases, leaving 13 bases between the germline ends. Germline V gene lookup returns CDR1 SEHNR and CDR2 FQNEAQ (reference sequence). The full variable domain, its missing parts supplied by reference TRBV7-9 and TRBJ2-7, is DTGVSQNPRHKITKRGQNVTFRCDPISEHNRLYWYRQTLGQGPEFLTYFQNEAQLEKSRLLSDRFSAERPKGSFSTLEIQRTEQGDSAMYLCASSSGHGLYEQYFGPGTRLTVT.

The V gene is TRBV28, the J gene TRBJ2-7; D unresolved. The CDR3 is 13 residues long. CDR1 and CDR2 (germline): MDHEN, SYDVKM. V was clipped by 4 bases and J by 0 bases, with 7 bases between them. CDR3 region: CASSSPRSYEQYF. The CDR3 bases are TGTGCCAGCAGTTCCCCCCGCTCCTACGAGCAGTACTTC.

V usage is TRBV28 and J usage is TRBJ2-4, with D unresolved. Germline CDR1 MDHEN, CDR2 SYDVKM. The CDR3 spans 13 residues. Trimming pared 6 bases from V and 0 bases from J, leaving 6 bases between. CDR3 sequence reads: CASRDLAKNIQYF. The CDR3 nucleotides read TGTGCCAGCAGGGACCTAGCCAAAAACATTCAGTACTTC. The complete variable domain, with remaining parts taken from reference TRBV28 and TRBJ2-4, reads DVKVTQSSRYLVKRTGEKVFLECVQDMDHENMFWYRQDPGLGLRLIYFSYDVKMKEKGDIPEGYSVSREKKERFSLILESASTNQTSMYLCASRDLAKNIQYFGAGTRLSVL.

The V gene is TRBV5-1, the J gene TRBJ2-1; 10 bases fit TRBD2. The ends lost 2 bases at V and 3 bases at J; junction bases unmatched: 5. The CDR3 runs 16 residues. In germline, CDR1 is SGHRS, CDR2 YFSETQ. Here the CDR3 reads CASSLSIAGGYNEQFF. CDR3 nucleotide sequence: TGCGCCAGCAGCTTATCTATAGCGGGGGGCTACAATGAGCAGTTCTTC.

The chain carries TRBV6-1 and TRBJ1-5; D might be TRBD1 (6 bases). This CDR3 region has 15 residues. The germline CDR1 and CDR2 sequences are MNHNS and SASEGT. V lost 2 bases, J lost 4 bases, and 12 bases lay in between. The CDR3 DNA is TGTGCCAGCAGTGAAAATACAGGGAGGAATCAGCCCCAGCATTTT. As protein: CASSENTGRNQPQHF.

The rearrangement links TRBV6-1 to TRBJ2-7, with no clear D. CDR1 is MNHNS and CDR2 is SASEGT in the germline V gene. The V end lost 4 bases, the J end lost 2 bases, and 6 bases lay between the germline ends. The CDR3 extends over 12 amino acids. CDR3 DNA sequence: TGTGCCAGCAGTGCCATCACCTACGAGCAGTACTTC. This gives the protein CASSAITYEQYF.

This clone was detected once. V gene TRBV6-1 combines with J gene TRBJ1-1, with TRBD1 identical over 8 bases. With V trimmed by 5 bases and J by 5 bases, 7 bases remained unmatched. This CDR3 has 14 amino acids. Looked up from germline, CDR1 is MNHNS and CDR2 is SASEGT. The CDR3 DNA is TGTGCCAGCAGTCCGACAGGGGTCGGAACTGAAGCTTTCTTT. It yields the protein CASSPTGVGTEAFF.

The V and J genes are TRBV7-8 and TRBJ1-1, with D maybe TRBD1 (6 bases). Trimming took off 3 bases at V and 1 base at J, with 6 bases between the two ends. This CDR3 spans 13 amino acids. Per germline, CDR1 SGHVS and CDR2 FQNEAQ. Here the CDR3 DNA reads TGTGCCAGCAGCTTGGACAGGAACACTGAAGCTTTCTTT. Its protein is CASSLDRNTEAFF.

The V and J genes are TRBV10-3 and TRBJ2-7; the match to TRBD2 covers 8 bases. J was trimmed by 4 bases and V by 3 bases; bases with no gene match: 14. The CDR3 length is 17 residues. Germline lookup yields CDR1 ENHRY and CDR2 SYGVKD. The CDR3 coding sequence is TGTGCCATCAGTGAACGGACAGCCGGGACTAGTTTTTACGAGCAGTACTTC. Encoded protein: CAISERTAGTSFYEQYF.

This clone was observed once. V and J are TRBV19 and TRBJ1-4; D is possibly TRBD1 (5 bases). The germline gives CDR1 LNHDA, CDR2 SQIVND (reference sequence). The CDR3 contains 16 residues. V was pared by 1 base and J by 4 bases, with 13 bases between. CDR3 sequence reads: CASSIGRDGGNEKLFF. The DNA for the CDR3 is TGTGCCAGTAGTATAGGAAGAGACGGGGGTAATGAAAAACTGTTTTTT.

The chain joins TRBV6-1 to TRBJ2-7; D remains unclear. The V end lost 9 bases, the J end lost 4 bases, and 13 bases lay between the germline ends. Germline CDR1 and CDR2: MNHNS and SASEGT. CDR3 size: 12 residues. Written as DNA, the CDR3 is TGTGCCAGTAATACAGCAGTTTACGAGCAGTACTTC. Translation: CASNTAVYEQYF.

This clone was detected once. The DNA for the CDR3 is TGTGCCAGCAGTCCCACATATTCTAACTATGGCTACACCTTC. Its protein product is CASSPTYSNYGYTF. The rearrangement uses TRBV6-1 and TRBJ1-2; no clear D. V was trimmed by 5 bases and J by 0 bases, leaving 10 bases between them. CDR3 length: 14 amino acids. Per the germline V gene, CDR1 is MNHNS and CDR2 is SASEGT.

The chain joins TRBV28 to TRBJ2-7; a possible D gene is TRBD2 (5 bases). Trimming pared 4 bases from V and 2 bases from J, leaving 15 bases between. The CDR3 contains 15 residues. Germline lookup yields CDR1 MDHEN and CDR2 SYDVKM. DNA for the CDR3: TGTGCCAGCAGTTGGACCGCGGACTCAGCCTACGAGCAGTACTTC. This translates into CASSWTADSAYEQYF.